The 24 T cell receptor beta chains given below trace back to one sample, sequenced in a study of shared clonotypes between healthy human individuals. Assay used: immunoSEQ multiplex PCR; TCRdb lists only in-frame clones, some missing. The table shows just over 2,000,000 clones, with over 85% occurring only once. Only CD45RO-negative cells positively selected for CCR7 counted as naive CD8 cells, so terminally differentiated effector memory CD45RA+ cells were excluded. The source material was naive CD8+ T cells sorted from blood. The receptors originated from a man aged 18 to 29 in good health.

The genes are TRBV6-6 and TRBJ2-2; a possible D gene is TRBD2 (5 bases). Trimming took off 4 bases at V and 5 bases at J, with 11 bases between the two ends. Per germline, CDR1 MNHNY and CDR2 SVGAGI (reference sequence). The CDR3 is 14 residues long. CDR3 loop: CASSWTTRTGELFF. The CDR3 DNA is TGTGCCAGCAGTTGGACCACTAGGACCGGGGAGCTGTTTTTT.

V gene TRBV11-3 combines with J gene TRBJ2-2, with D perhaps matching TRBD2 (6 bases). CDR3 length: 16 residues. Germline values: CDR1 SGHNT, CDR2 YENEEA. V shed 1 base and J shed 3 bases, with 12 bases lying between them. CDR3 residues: CASSLGGGFDTGELFF. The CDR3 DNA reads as TGTGCCAGCAGCTTAGGAGGAGGGTTTGACACCGGGGAGCTGTTTTTT. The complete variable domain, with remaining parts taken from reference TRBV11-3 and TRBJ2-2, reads EAGVVQSPRYKIIEKKQPVAFWCNPISGHNTLYWYLQNLGQGPELLIRYENEEAVDDSQLPKDRFSAERLKGVDSTLKIQPAELGDSAVYLCASSLGGGFDTGELFFGEGSRLTVL.

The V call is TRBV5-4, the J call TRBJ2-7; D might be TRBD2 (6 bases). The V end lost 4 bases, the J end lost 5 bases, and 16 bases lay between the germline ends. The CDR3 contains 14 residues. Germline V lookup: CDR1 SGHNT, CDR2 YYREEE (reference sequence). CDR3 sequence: CASSPKEGFDEQYF. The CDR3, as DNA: TGTGCCAGCAGCCCTAAGGAGGGGTTTGACGAGCAGTACTTC.

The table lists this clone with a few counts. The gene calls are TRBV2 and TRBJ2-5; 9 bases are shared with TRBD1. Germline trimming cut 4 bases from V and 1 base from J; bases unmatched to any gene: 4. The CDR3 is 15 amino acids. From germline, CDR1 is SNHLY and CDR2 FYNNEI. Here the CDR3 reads CASSGTGALQETQYF. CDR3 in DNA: TGTGCCAGCAGTGGGACAGGGGCCCTCCAAGAGACCCAGTACTTC.

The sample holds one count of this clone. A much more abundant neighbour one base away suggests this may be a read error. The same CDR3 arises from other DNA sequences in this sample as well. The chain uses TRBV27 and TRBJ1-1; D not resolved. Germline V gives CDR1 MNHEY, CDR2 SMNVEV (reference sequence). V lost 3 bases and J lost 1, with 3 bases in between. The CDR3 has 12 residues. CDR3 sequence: CASSFGNTEAFF. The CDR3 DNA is TGTGCCAGCAGTTTCGGGAACACTGAAGCTTTCTTT.

CDR3 nucleotide sequence: TGTGCCAGCAGGGGCAGCCGAACCCGCAATCAGCCCCAGCATTTT. Amino acids: CASRGSRTRNQPQHF. This rearrangement joins TRBV6-1 to TRBJ1-5; D gene ambiguous. CDR3 length: 15 residues. Germline values: CDR1 MNHNS, CDR2 SASEGT. V was shortened by 6 bases and J by 2 bases, with 14 bases between the two germline ends.

The CDR3 sequence is CASSLQHHYGYTF. DNA of the CDR3: TGTGCCAGCAGCTTACAGCACCACTATGGCTACACCTTC. The rearrangement joins TRBV27 to TRBJ1-2; no firm D call. The germline gives CDR1 MNHEY, CDR2 SMNVEV (reference sequence). This CDR3 has 13 amino acids. Trimming left V 6 bases short and J 3 bases short, with 11 bases between.

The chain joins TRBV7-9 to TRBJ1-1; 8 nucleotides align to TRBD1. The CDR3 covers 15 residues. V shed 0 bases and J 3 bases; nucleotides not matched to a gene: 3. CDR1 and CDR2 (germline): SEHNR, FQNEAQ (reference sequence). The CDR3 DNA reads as TGTGCCAGCAGCTTAGCACAGGGGGATCACACTGAAGCTTTCTTT. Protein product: CASSLAQGDHTEAFF.

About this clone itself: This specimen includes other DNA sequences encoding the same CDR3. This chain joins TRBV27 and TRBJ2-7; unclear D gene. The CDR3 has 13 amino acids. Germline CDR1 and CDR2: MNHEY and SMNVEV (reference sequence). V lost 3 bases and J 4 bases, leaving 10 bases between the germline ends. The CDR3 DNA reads TGTGCCAGCAGTTTTGGTTTTGGATACGAGCAGTACTTC. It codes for CASSFGFGYEQYF.

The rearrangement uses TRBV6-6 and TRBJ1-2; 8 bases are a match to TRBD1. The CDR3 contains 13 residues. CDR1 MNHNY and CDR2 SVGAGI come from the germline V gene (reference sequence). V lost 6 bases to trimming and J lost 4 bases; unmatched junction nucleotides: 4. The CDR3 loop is CASSPGQVYGYTF. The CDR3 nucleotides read TGTGCCAGCAGCCCGGGACAGGTCTATGGCTACACCTTC.

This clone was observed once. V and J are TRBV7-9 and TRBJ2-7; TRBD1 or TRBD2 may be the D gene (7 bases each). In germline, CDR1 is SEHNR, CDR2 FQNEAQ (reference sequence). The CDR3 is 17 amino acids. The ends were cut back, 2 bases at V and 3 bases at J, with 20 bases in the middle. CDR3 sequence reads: CASSLFPREDRIYEQYF. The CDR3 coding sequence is TGTGCCAGCAGCTTATTCCCCCGGGAGGACAGGATCTACGAGCAGTACTTC.

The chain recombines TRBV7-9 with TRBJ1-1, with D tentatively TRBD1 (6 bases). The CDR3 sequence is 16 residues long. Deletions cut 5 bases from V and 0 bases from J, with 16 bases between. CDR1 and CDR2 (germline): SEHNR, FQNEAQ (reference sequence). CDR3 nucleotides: TGTGCCAGCAGCCCTCAGCCGGGACAAGTGAACACTGAAGCTTTCTTT. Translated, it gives CASSPQPGQVNTEAFF.

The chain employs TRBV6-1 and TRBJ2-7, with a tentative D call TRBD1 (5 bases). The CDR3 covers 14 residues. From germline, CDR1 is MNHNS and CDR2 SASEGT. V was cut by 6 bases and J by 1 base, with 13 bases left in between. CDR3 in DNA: TGTGCCAGCAGGGGGCGAGACGCATCCTACGAGCAGTACTTC. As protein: CASRGRDASYEQYF.

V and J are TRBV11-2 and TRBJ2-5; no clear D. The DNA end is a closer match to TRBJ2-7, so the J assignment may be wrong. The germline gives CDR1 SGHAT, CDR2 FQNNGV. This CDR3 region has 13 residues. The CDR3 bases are TGTGCCAGCAGCTTAGGGGTACCCTACGAGCAGTACTTC. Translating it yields CASSLGVPYEQYF.

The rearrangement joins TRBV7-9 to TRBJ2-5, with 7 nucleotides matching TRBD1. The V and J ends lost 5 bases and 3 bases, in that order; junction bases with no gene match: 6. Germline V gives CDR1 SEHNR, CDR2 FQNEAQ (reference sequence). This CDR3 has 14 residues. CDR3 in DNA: TGTGCCAGCAGCCCACCGGGGACAGAAGAGACCCAGTACTTC. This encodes CASSPPGTEETQYF.

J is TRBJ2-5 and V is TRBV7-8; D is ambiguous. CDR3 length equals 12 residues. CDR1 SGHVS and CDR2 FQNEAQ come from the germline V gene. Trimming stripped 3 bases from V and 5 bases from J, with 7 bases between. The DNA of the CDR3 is TGTGCCAGCAGCTTCCCGGGTGAGACCCAGTACTTC. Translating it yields CASSFPGETQYF.

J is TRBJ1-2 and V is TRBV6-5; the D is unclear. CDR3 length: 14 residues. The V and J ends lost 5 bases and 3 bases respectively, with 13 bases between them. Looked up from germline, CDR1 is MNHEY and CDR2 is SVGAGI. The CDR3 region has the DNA TGTGCCAGCAGTCCCCCCGAGGGCCACTATGGCTACACCTTC. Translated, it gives CASSPPEGHYGYTF.

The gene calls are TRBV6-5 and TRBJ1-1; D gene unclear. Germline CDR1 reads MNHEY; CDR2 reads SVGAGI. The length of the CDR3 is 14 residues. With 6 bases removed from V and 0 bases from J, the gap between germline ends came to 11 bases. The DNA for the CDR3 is TGTGCCAGCAGCCCCGACGTAATGAACACTGAAGCTTTCTTT. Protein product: CASSPDVMNTEAFF.

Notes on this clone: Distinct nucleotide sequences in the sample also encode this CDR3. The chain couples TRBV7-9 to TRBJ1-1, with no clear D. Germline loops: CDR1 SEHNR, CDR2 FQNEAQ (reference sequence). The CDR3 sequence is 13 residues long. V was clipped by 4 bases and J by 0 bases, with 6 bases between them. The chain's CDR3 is CASSSPMNTEAFF. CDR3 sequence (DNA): TGTGCCAGCAGCTCCCCCATGAACACTGAAGCTTTCTTT.

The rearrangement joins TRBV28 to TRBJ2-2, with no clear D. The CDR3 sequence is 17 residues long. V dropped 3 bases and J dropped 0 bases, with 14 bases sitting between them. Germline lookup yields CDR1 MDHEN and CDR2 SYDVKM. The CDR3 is CASSFARHMANTGELFF. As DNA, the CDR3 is TGTGCCAGCAGTTTCGCCAGGCATATGGCGAACACCGGGGAGCTGTTTTTT.

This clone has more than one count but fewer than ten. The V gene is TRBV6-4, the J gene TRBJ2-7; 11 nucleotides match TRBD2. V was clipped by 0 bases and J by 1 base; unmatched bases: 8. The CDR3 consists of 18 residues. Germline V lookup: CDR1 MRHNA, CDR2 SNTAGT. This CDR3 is CASSDSASGGKRSYEQYF. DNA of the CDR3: TGTGCCAGCAGTGACTCGGCTAGCGGGGGGAAAAGATCCTACGAGCAGTACTTC.

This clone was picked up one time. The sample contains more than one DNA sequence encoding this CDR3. CDR3 amino acids: CASSLGRDQPQHF. For the CDR3, the DNA is TGTGCCAGCAGCTTGGGCAGGGATCAGCCCCAGCATTTT. This chain uses TRBV5-8 with TRBJ1-5; maybe TRBD1 (5 bases). The ends were cut back, 0 bases at V and 5 bases at J, with 6 bases in the middle. The CDR3 spans 13 residues. Per the germline V gene, CDR1 is SGHTS and CDR2 is YDEGEE.

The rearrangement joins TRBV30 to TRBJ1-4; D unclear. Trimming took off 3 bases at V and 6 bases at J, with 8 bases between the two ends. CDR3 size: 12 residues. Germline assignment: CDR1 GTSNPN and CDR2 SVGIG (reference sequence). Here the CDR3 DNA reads TGTGCCTGGAGCCGTGCTGATGAAAAACTGTTTTTT. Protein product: CAWSRADEKLFF.

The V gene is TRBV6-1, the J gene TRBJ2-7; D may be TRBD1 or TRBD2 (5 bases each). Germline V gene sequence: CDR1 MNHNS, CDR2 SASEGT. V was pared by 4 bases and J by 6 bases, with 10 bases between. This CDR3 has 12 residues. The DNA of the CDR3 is TGTGCCAGCAGTGTTCTGGGGGTCGAGCAGTACTTC. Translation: CASSVLGVEQYF.